The rows below give T cell receptor beta chains drawn from one sample of a study of yellow fever vaccine responses in identical twins. TCRdb re-derived calls from the RT-PCR reads in MiXCR, one entry per CDR3 protein. The table includes about 590 distinct CDR3 sequences, roughly 81% detected once. The sample consisted of T cells from blood (PBMCs), unsorted or a sorted subset (not recorded which), taken before or after yellow fever vaccination (not recorded which). The receptors stem from a female donor who received the yellow fever vaccine. CDR3s include the opening cysteine and the closing phenylalanine or tryptophan. The D gene is left open where the match is weak. Clone size appears in some rows only: once, few, many, or a class for an expanded clone.

TRBD1,.,TRBV27,TRBJ2-7,TGTGCCAGCAGTTTATCCGTCGGGACAGGTATTTTAGAGCAGTACTTC,CASSLSVGTGILEQYF
.,.,TRBV6-5,TRBJ1-1,TGTGCCAGCAGTTCGGGGGAGCCGAGCACTGAAGCTTTCTTT,CASSSGEPSTEAFF
.,.,TRBV7-9,TRBJ1-5,TGTGCCAGCAGCCCGACAGGCGACTATAGCAATCAGCCCCAGCATTTT,CASSPTGDYSNQPQHF
.,.,TRBV4-3,TRBJ1-1,TGCGCCAGCAGCCAAGCCTTAGGGAACACTGAAGCTTTCTTT,CASSQALGNTEAFF
.,.,TRBV4-2,TRBJ1-5,TGTGCCAGCAGCCAAGAGTACGGGCAGTGGATTGGAGGCAATCAGCCCCAGCATTTT,CASSQEYGQWIGGNQPQHF
.,.,TRBV12-3/TRBV12-4,TRBJ1-5,TGTGCCAGCAGCACGGCGCCATATAGCAATCAGCCCCAGCATTTT,CASSTAPYSNQPQHF
.,hyperexpanded,TRBV4-1,TRBJ1-2,TGCGCCAGCAGCCAAGTGGCAGGGACCAGCTATGGCTACACCTTC,CASSQVAGTSYGYTF
TRBD1,.,TRBV11-1,TRBJ2-1,TGTGCCAGCAGCATCTGGGGGACAGGGACCTACAATGAGCAGTTCTTC,CASSIWGTGTYNEQFF
.,.,TRBV11-1,TRBJ2-1,TGTGCCAGCAGCTTACCACCTAGGAGGGAGCAGTTCTTC,CASSLPPRREQFF
.,hyperexpanded,TRBV6-2/TRBV6-3,TRBJ1-2,TGTGCCAGCAGTTACTCGACTGGGGTAGGGAGCTATGGCTACACCTTC,CASSYSTGVGSYGYTF
TRBD2,.,TRBV2,TRBJ2-1,TGTGCTAAGCAAGGGGAGGGAGGCGACAATGAGCAGTTCTTC,CAKQGEGGDNEQFF
.,few,TRBV12-3/TRBV12-4,TRBJ1-1,TGTGCCAGCAGTTTGTTCTCTGAAGCTTTCTTT,CASSLFSEAFF
.,.,TRBV6-5,TRBJ2-1,TGTGCCAGCAGTTACTCGATGGGCAGTTCCTACAATGAGCAGTTCTTC,CASSYSMGSSYNEQFF
TRBD1,hyperexpanded,TRBV10-3,TRBJ1-1,TGTGCCATCACCCCGACAGGGGGGAACACTGAAGCTTTCTTT,CAITPTGGNTEAFF
.,once,TRBV7-6,TRBJ1-5,TGTGCCAGCAGCCACTTGGGTAGCAATCAGCCCCAGCATTTT,CASSHLGSNQPQHF
.,hyperexpanded,TRBV4-3,TRBJ1-1,TGCGCCAGCAGCCAAGATAGTCTGGGTCAGGCTGAAGCTTTCTTT,CASSQDSLGQAEAFF
TRBD2,.,TRBV7-9,TRBJ2-1,TGTGCCAGCAGCTTAAGCGGGGGGGCGGCTGAGCAGTTCTTC,CASSLSGGAAEQFF
TRBD1,once,TRBV9,TRBJ2-7,TGTGCCAGCAGCGAGTCGGCTGGGACAGGGTTCCCTTACGAGCAGTACTTC,CASSESAGTGFPYEQYF
.,few,TRBV4-1,TRBJ1-2,TGCGCCAGCAGCCAAGATTCGATGCAGGGCAACTATGGCTACACCTTC,CASSQDSMQGNYGYTF
TRBD1,.,TRBV7-9,TRBJ2-1,TGTGCCAGCAGCTTCTTCTACGGACAGGGGTTTGGTGAGCAGTTCTTC,CASSFFYGQGFGEQFF
TRBD2,.,TRBV15,TRBJ2-1,TGTGCCACCAGCAGGCCTAGCGGGAGTATAAATGAGCAGTTCTTC,CATSRPSGSINEQFF
.,once,TRBV28,TRBJ2-2,TGTGCCAGCAGTTTGCCGGGAGCAGTCACCGGGGAGCTGTTTTTT,CASSLPGAVTGELFF
.,.,TRBV4-3,TRBJ1-1,TGCGCCAGCAGCCTTGATACAGGGTGGTCTGAAGCTTTCTTT,CASSLDTGWSEAFF
.,once,TRBV27,TRBJ1-2,TGTGCCAGCAGCCCCACGCTGGGGGGGCATGGCTACACCTTC,CASSPTLGGHGYTF
.,.,TRBV30,TRBJ1-2,TGTGCCTGGAGGACCCGGGGGGCACGGAGTGAGGGCTACACCTTC,CAWRTRGARSEGYTF
.,once,TRBV6-5,TRBJ1-1,TGTGCCAGCAGTTACTCTCCGACGGAAATGAACACTGAAGCTTTCTTT,CASSYSPTEMNTEAFF
TRBD2,.,TRBV6-5,TRBJ2-1,TGTGCCAGCAGTTCCCCCCTAGCGGGGGCCCCCAATGAGCAGTTCTTC,CASSSPLAGAPNEQFF
TRBD1,.,TRBV2,TRBJ2-7,TGTGCCAGCAGTGGCGGGACAGGGGTACTCTACGAGCAGTACTTC,CASSGGTGVLYEQYF
TRBD2,.,TRBV7-6,TRBJ2-2,TGTGCCAGCAGCTTATTAGGCAGCGGGGCTGGCACCGGGGAGCTGTTTTTT,CASSLLGSGAGTGELFF
.,.,TRBV15,TRBJ1-1,TGTGCCACCAGCAGAGTAGCGGGCCAGAGCACTGAAGCTTTCTTT,CATSRVAGQSTEAFF
.,.,TRBV11-1,TRBJ1-2,TGTGCCAGCAGCTTAGCGCACAGCTATGGCTACACCTTC,CASSLAHSYGYTF
.,.,TRBV6-2/TRBV6-3,TRBJ2-1,TGTGCCAGCAGTTACGGGAACTCTTACAATGAGCAGTTCTTC,CASSYGNSYNEQFF
TRBD1,.,TRBV4-1,TRBJ1-2,TGCGCCAGCAGCCCGGGACAGGGACTTAACTATGGCTACACCTTC,CASSPGQGLNYGYTF
.,.,TRBV4-3,TRBJ1-2,TGCGCCAGCAGCCAAGATGGCCTAAGCGGGTATGGCTACACCTTC,CASSQDGLSGYGYTF
.,few,TRBV10-3,TRBJ1-1,TGTGCCATCAGTGAGTCGACGTTTACTTTCTTT,CAISESTFTFF
.,.,TRBV23-1,TRBJ2-3,TGCGCCAGCAGTCTCGTTACAGGACCTAGCACAGATACGCAGTATTTT,CASSLVTGPSTDTQYF
TRBD1,.,TRBV5-1,TRBJ2-7,TGCGCCAGCAGCTTGACAGGGGCCCTGGACGAGCAGTACTTC,CASSLTGALDEQYF